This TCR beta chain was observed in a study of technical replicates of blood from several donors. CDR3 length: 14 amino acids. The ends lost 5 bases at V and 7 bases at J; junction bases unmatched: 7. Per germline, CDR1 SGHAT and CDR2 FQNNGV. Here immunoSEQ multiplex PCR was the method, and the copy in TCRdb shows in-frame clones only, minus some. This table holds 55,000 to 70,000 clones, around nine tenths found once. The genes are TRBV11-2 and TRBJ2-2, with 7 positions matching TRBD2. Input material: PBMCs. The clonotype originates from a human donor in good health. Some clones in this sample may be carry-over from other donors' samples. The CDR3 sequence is CASSARGTGGELFF. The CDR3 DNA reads TGTGCCAGCAGCGCGCGGGGGACTGGCGGGGAGCTGTTTTTT. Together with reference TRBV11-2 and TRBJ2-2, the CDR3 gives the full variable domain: EAGVAQSPRYKIIEKRQSVAFWCNPISGHATLYWYQQILGQGPKLLIQFQNNGVVDDSQLPKDRFSAERLKGVDSTLKIQPAKLEDSAVYLCASSARGTGGELFFGEGSRLTVL.